One and the same sample provided the 15 T cell receptor beta chains below, sequenced in a study of PD-L1 blockade in urothelial cancer. Indicated time point: pretreatment peripheral blood. Data came from immunoSEQ multiplex PCR; TCRdb stores just in-frame clones and leaves some out. The table records fewer than 65,000 clones, 80% to 90% of them present only once. The source material was PBMCs, sampled around atezolizumab (anti-PD-L1) treatment. These receptor sequences come from a man in his 70s with urothelial cancer.

The J gene is TRBJ1-5, the V gene TRBV4-2; a possible D gene is TRBD1 (6 bases). Trimming stripped 2 bases from V and 5 bases from J, with 13 bases between. The CDR3 loop spans 15 amino acids. Per the germline V gene, CDR1 is LGHNA and CDR2 is YNFKEQ. The CDR3 bases are TGTGCCAGCAGCCAATCCGGGACAACCGATCAGCCCCAGCATTTT. Residues: CASSQSGTTDQPQHF.

The chain carries TRBV4-3 and TRBJ1-3, with 8 bases matching TRBD1. The trim removed 4 bases at V and 0 bases at J, leaving 5 bases unmatched. The CDR3 extends over 16 amino acids. Germline CDR1 LGHNA, CDR2 YSLEER. CDR3 sequence reads: CASSRGGQGSGNTIYF. DNA of the CDR3: TGCGCCAGCAGCCGGGGAGGACAGGGCTCTGGAAACACCATATATTTT.

CDR3: CATSPRGGLNQPQHF. CDR3 bases: TGTGCCACCTCCCCGAGGGGAGGCTTAAATCAGCCCCAGCATTTT. This sequence joins TRBV15 and TRBJ1-5; TRBD1 is a possible D gene (5 bases). The CDR3 length is 15 residues. The germline gives CDR1 LNHNV, CDR2 YYDKDF (reference sequence). Between the trimmed V and J ends, which lost 8 bases and 4 bases, there was a span of 18 bases. The whole variable domain, filled in from reference TRBV15 and TRBJ1-5, reads DAMVIQNPRYQVTQFGKPVTLSCSQTLNHNVMYWYQQKSSQAPKLLFHYYDKDFNNEADTPDNFQSRRPNTSFCFLDIRSPGLGDTAMYLCATSPRGGLNQPQHFGDGTRLSIL.

The chain uses TRBV6-5 and TRBJ2-7; 8 bases align to TRBD1. The junction had 8 bases not matched to a gene; V was cut back by 7 bases and J by 3 bases. There are 14 residues in the CDR3. The germline gives CDR1 MNHEY, CDR2 SVGAGI. As DNA, the CDR3 is TGTGCCAGCATTGCGGGACAGGCAGGCTACGAGCAGTACTTC. Residues: CASIAGQAGYEQYF.

V gene TRBV5-1 combines with J gene TRBJ2-7, with 9 nucleotides matching TRBD1. This CDR3 has 15 residues. V was pared by 1 base and J by 5 bases, with 7 bases of the junction left unmatched. CDR1 is SGHRS, CDR2 YFSETQ, per germline. CDR3 bases: TGCGCCAGCAGCTTGAGGGGACAGGGTCGGGACGAGCAGTACTTC. Amino acid sequence: CASSLRGQGRDEQYF.

This rearrangement joins TRBV27 to TRBJ2-1; a possible D gene is TRBD2 (6 bases). Trimming removed 9 bases at V and 0 bases at J, with 15 bases between. Germline loops: CDR1 MNHEY, CDR2 SMNVEV (reference sequence). The CDR3 is made up of 15 amino acids. The CDR3: CASSTDGSSYNEQFF. DNA for the CDR3: TGTGCCAGTTCGACCGACGGGAGCTCCTACAATGAGCAGTTCTTC.

The CDR3 DNA follows: TGTGCCAGCAGCGTAGCGGGAGCCCCCAATGAGCAGTTCTTC. It encodes CASSVAGAPNEQFF. The rearrangement links TRBV9 to TRBJ2-1, with D tentatively TRBD2 (6 bases). This CDR3 is 14 amino acids long. Germline lookup yields CDR1 SGDLS and CDR2 YYNGEE. Trimming left V 0 bases short and J 6 bases short, with 10 bases between.

The rearrangement uses TRBV10-1 and TRBJ2-3, with a weak D call TRBD1 (6 bases). V shed 4 bases and J shed 4 bases, with 6 bases lying between them. This CDR3 has 12 amino acids. Looked up from germline, CDR1 is WNHNN and CDR2 is SYGVQD (reference sequence). CDR3 region: CASSGTADTQYF. CDR3 DNA: TGCGCCAGCAGTGGGACAGCAGATACGCAGTATTTT.

This chain links TRBV28 with TRBJ1-1; 7 bases are a match to TRBD1. The CDR3 has 13 amino acids. Looked up from germline, CDR1 is MDHEN and CDR2 is SYDVKM. The V and J ends lost 6 bases and 7 bases, in that order; junction bases with no gene match: 8. CDR3 DNA: TGTGCCAGCAGGACAGGGAAAGGGGGTGAAGCTTTCTTT. Amino acids: CASRTGKGGEAFF.

This chain joins TRBV19 and TRBJ2-7; tentative D call: TRBD1 (6 bases). V lost 5 bases, J lost 0 bases, and 11 bases lay in between. The CDR3 extends over 14 amino acids. Germline V CDR1 and CDR2: LNHDA, SQIVND (reference sequence). The CDR3 bases are TGTGCCAGTAGTGGTCAGGACAGCTCCTACGAGCAGTACTTC. This gives the protein CASSGQDSSYEQYF.

This chain connects TRBV7-2 to TRBJ1-5; D gene unclear. The germline gives CDR1 SGHTA, CDR2 FQGNSA. The V gene lost 4 bases and the J gene lost 3 bases, with 7 bases spanning the gap. This CDR3 is 13 amino acids long. CDR3 in amino acids: CASSSGFNQPQHF. The CDR3 nucleotides read TGTGCCAGCAGCTCGGGGTTCAATCAGCCCCAGCATTTT.

The rearrangement uses TRBV4-2 and TRBJ1-5, with D hard to call. CDR3 length equals 15 residues. Germline V gene sequence: CDR1 LGHNA, CDR2 YNFKEQ. The germline V and J ends were trimmed by 3 bases and 5 bases, with 14 bases remaining between them. The CDR3 sequence is CASSQGIGGDQPQHF. For the CDR3, the DNA is TGTGCCAGCAGCCAGGGTATTGGAGGAGATCAGCCCCAGCATTTT.

The table lists this clone with a few counts. V gene TRBV28 combines with J gene TRBJ1-4; perhaps TRBD1 as D (6 bases). This CDR3 spans 21 amino acids. Germline-derived CDR1 and CDR2 are MDHEN and SYDVKM. V shed 4 bases and J shed 0 bases, with 27 bases lying between them. The CDR3: CASSSYLPRTEALATNEKLFF. The CDR3 nucleotides are TGTGCCAGCAGTTCTTACCTACCAAGGACAGAAGCCCTTGCAACTAATGAAAAACTGTTTTTT.

The gene calls are TRBV5-4 and TRBJ2-7, with D possibly matching TRBD2 (7 bases). CDR3 length equals 16 residues. CDR1 and CDR2 (germline): SGHNT, YYREEE (reference sequence). The V end was cut by 4 bases, the J end by 6 bases, with 23 bases between. This CDR3 is CASSRGGAWASGEQYF. The CDR3 DNA reads as TGTGCCAGCAGCCGAGGGGGGGCCTGGGCTAGCGGCGAGCAGTACTTC.

This clone has only one observation. This chain joins TRBV20-1 and TRBJ2-7, with D possibly matching TRBD1 (5 bases). This CDR3 has 11 amino acids. V dropped 2 bases and J dropped 6 bases, with 8 bases sitting between them. CDR1 DFQATT and CDR2 SNEGSKA come from the germline V gene (reference sequence). CDR3: CSARRGSEQYF. The CDR3 DNA follows: TGCAGTGCTAGAAGGGGAAGCGAGCAGTACTTC.